What follows are 17 T cell receptor beta chains derived from one specimen sequenced in a study of T cells in Graves' hyperthyroidism and ophthalmopathy. TCR beta CDR3 regions were amplified from RNA. In the first-round RT-PCR of the TCR CDR3, the HTBI primer set was used. TCRdb reanalysed the multiplex PCR reads using MiXCR and keeps one entry per CDR3 protein. The table shows about 260,000 distinct CDR3 sequences, with less than 30% occurring only once. The sample was blood. The receptors stem from a man aged 35 to 55 with Graves' hyperthyroidism that later progressed to Graves' ophthalmopathy.

This clonotype was observed many times. The chain links TRBV3-1 to TRBJ2-4; 9 bases line up with TRBD2. J gave up 3 bases and V 4 bases, and 4 bases lay outside the gene matches. The germline gives CDR1 LGHDT, CDR2 YNNKEL (reference sequence). The CDR3 is 15 amino acids. The CDR3 reads CASSLGLAVKNIQYF. The CDR3 DNA sequence: TGTGCCAGCAGCCTGGGACTAGCAGTCAAAAACATTCAGTACTTC.

This clonotype has only a few counts. The chain employs TRBV12-3 or TRBV12-4 and TRBJ1-5, with D possibly matching TRBD1 (5 bases). The CDR3 runs 13 residues. V was pared by 7 bases and J by 7 bases, with 14 bases between. CDR3 bases: TGTGCCAGCAACCGAGGGGTACGGCAGCCCCAGCATTTT. It specifies CASNRGVRQPQHF.

Comment on this clonotype: A read error may account for a junction end that differs from germline. The genes are TRBV6-1 and TRBJ2-6; 12 bases line up with TRBD1. Germline V gene sequence: CDR1 MNHNS, CDR2 SASEGT. The CDR3 sequence is 15 residues long. The CDR3 loop is CASGTGGSGANVPTF. In DNA, the CDR3 is TGTGCCAGTGGGACAGGGGGCTCTGGGGCCAACGTCCCGACTTTC.

The rearrangement links TRBV4-1 to TRBJ1-2; 12 positions match TRBD1. V lost 4 bases and J lost 7; bases outside the gene matches: 4. Germline V gene lookup returns CDR1 MGHRA and CDR2 YSYEKL. CDR3 length: 14 amino acids. In DNA form, the CDR3 reads TGCGCCAGCAGCCCGGGACAGGGGGCGAGTGGCTACACCTTC. The encoded protein is CASSPGQGASGYTF.

This clonotype was seen many times. The chain has TRBV5-1 and TRBJ2-2; possible D gene TRBD2, 5 bases. V was trimmed by 7 bases and J by 5 bases, leaving 12 bases between them. Germline assignment: CDR1 SGHRS and CDR2 YFSETQ. The CDR3 is 13 amino acids. The CDR3 DNA follows: TGCGCCAGCCGTCGGGATGGAACCGGGGAGCTGTTTTTT. This translates into CASRRDGTGELFF.

This clonotype has ten or more counts. A much larger clone is a single base away; this may be a read error. The chain links TRBV6-5 to TRBJ1-1; the D gene is possibly TRBD1 (6 bases). This CDR3 region has 15 residues. CDR1 is MNHEY and CDR2 is SVGAGI in the germline V gene. The germline V and J ends were trimmed by 8 bases and 3 bases, with 19 bases remaining between them. CDR3 sequence reads: CASVSFLQGDTEAFF. CDR3 nucleotide sequence: TGTGCCAGCGTTAGCTTCTTACAGGGCGACACTGAAGCTTTCTTT.

The rearrangement links TRBV13 to TRBJ2-5; D is possibly TRBD1 (6 bases). Trimming removed 5 bases at V and 0 bases at J, with 16 bases between. Per germline, CDR1 PRHDT and CDR2 FYEKMQ (reference sequence). The CDR3 covers 16 residues. CDR3 DNA sequence: TGTGCCAGCAGCCCACCTTGGGGGCACGACCAAGAGACCCAGTACTTC. It is translated as CASSPPWGHDQETQYF.

This clonotype was picked up many times. This chain uses TRBV28 with TRBJ2-7, with 8 bases lining up with TRBD1. This CDR3 contains 13 residues. V lost 8 bases to trimming and J lost 2 bases; unmatched junction nucleotides: 5. Germline V CDR1 and CDR2: MDHEN, SYDVKM. In nucleotides, the CDR3 is TGTGCCAGCGGAAACAGGGGGGCCTACGAGCAGTACTTC. Amino acids: CASGNRGAYEQYF.

The V call is TRBV19, the J call TRBJ2-2; D is possibly TRBD1 or TRBD2 (9 bases each). Germline CDR1 and CDR2: LNHDA and SQIVND (reference sequence). The germline V and J ends were trimmed by 4 bases and 7 bases, with 16 bases remaining between them. This CDR3 comprises 15 residues. The DNA of the CDR3 is TGTGCCAGTAGTACCCTAGCGGGACAGGGCGGGGAGCTGTTTTTT. It translates to CASSTLAGQGGELFF.

This clonotype was counted ten times or more. The V and J genes are TRBV4-1 and TRBJ1-2; no definite D call. The CDR3 totals 16 residues. Trimming took off 0 bases at V and 4 bases at J, with 15 bases between the two ends. Germline-derived CDR1 and CDR2 are MGHRA and YSYEKL. The CDR3 nucleotides read TGCGCCAGCAGCCAAGAGGGAAACTGGGCAGGCTATGGCTACACCTTC. Translating it yields CASSQEGNWAGYGYTF.

The chain links TRBV19 to TRBJ1-1; the D is unclear. The germline V gene encodes CDR1 LNHDA and CDR2 SQIVND (reference sequence). The V end lost 2 bases, the J end lost 1 base, and 5 bases lay between the germline ends. The CDR3 length is 13 residues. The CDR3 region is CASSISTNTEAFF. CDR3 sequence (DNA): TGTGCCAGTAGTATAAGCACGAACACTGAAGCTTTCTTT.

This clonotype was detected many times. The chain combines TRBV28 with TRBJ2-5; 10 bases fit TRBD2. The CDR3 runs to 15 residues. V was pared by 5 bases and J by 3 bases, with 6 bases of the junction left unmatched. CDR1 and CDR2 (germline): MDHEN, SYDVKM. As DNA, the CDR3 is TGTGCCAGCAGTCCGCCGGGACTAGCGAAAGAGACCCAGTACTTC. This sequence encodes CASSPPGLAKETQYF.

This clonotype was seen repeatedly, ten times or more. The chain employs TRBV11-2 and TRBJ2-5, with TRBD1 as a possible D gene (6 bases). Germline V CDR1 and CDR2: SGHAT, FQNNGV. The ends were cut back, 5 bases at V and 5 bases at J, with 18 bases in the middle. This CDR3 has 15 residues. DNA for the CDR3: TGTGCCAGCAGCCAGACCGGACAGAGGAGGGAGACCCAGTACTTC. The encoded protein is CASSQTGQRRETQYF.

This clonotype was found many times. The genes are TRBV2 and TRBJ2-7; 7 nucleotides align to TRBD2. The germline gives CDR1 SNHLY, CDR2 FYNNEI. The V and J ends lost 5 bases and 4 bases, in that order; junction bases with no gene match: 8. This CDR3 comprises 14 residues. The CDR3 region is CASSILANPYEQYF. The CDR3 bases are TGTGCCAGCAGTATACTAGCGAACCCTTACGAGCAGTACTTC.

This chain joins TRBV7-6 and TRBJ2-7, with 9 bases aligning to TRBD2. Trimming removed 4 bases from V and 6 bases from J; junction bases left unmatched: 4. Germline CDR1 SGHVS, CDR2 FNYEAQ. The CDR3 spans 13 residues. The CDR3 protein is CASSYLAGSEQYF. The CDR3 nucleotides are TGTGCCAGCAGCTATCTAGCGGGATCCGAGCAGTACTTC.

This clonotype was seen repeatedly, ten times or more. The V gene is TRBV12-3 or TRBV12-4, the J gene TRBJ1-1, with no clear D. Trimming left V 5 bases short and J 1 base short, with 8 bases between. The CDR3 loop spans 13 amino acids. The CDR3 nucleotides are TGTGCCAGCAGTCGCGCGGGGAACACTGAAGCTTTCTTT. Residues: CASSRAGNTEAFF.

This clonotype was seen ten or more times. The gene calls are TRBV20-1 and TRBJ2-5, with 11 bases that match TRBD2. CDR1 and CDR2 (germline): DFQATT, SNEGSKA (reference sequence). The CDR3 length is 13 residues. V lost 5 bases to trimming and J lost 4 bases; unmatched junction nucleotides: 3. CDR3 DNA sequence: TGCAGTGCTGCTACTAGCGGGGGAGAGACCCAGTACTTC. It encodes CSAATSGGETQYF.